Listed below are T cell receptor beta chains from one sample, sequenced in a study of T cells in Graves' hyperthyroidism and ophthalmopathy. In TCRdb, the multiplex PCR reads were re-called with MiXCR into one record per CDR3 protein. The data show around 250,000 distinct CDR3 sequences, around 25% seen once. The sequencing input was blood. The receptors come from a woman in her thirties or forties with Graves' ophthalmopathy. CDR3s include the opening cysteine and the closing phenylalanine or tryptophan.

J gene	V gene	CDR3 protein
TRBJ2-2	TRBV2	CASSEVTDSGELFF
TRBJ1-6	TRBV12-3/TRBV12-4	CASGFYPPTRGRSYNSPLHF
TRBJ1-5	TRBV12-3/TRBV12-4	CASSLGYGVRQPQHF
TRBJ2-2	TRBV11-2	CASSPSHTGELFF
TRBJ2-2	TRBV4-1	CASSQDRSTGELFF
TRBJ2-2	TRBV5-1	CASSLQTSGITGELFF
TRBJ1-2	TRBV7-9	CASSLSGGIDYGYTF
TRBJ2-7	TRBV29-1	CSVRRDGTYEQYF
TRBJ2-7	TRBV6-1	CASSLSRGVEYEQYF
TRBJ2-7	TRBV12-3/TRBV12-4	CASSIRETSYEQYF